The 25 T cell receptor beta chains presented below share a single source sample, sequenced in a study of blood T cell repertoires in COVID-19. Sequencing was performed with immunoSEQ multiplex PCR; in TCRdb, only in-frame clones are kept and a portion is missing. The table has approximately 200,000 clones, 75% to 90% seen once. The sequenced sample consisted of peripheral blood. Receptors originate from a man between 60 and 70 years old with acute or convalescent COVID-19.

V and J are TRBV7-3 and TRBJ2-3; 11 positions agree with TRBD2. Germline CDR1 is SGHTA and CDR2 is FQGTGA. CDR3 length: 16 amino acids. The V segment lost 3 bases and the J segment 6 bases; nucleotides outside the gene matches: 8. CDR3 sequence: CASSLGTSGLSDTQYF. The CDR3 DNA reads TGTGCCAGCAGCTTGGGGACTAGCGGCTTGTCGGATACGCAGTATTTT.

This chain links TRBV28 with TRBJ2-1; TRBD2 is a possible D gene (6 bases). Trimming pared 7 bases from V and 4 bases from J, leaving 14 bases between. CDR1 is MDHEN and CDR2 is SYDVKM in the germline V gene. The CDR3 totals 14 residues. The CDR3 DNA sequence: TGTGCCAGCATTCGCGGGAAGGAATACAATGAGCAGTTCTTC. This gives the protein CASIRGKEYNEQFF.

The V and J genes are TRBV3-1 (or the pseudogene TRBV3-2) and TRBJ2-5; 7 nucleotides align to TRBD1. Germline values: CDR1 LGHDT, CDR2 YNNKEL (reference sequence). This CDR3 comprises 13 residues. V lost 6 bases and J lost 5; bases outside the gene matches: 6. Here the CDR3 reads CASSITGVETQYF. DNA of the CDR3: TGTGCCAGCAGTATAACAGGGGTGGAGACCCAGTACTTC.

The chain employs TRBV5-1 and TRBJ2-7; D is perhaps TRBD2 (5 bases). TRBJ2-5 explains the end of the DNA better; the J call may be wrong. The CDR3 is made up of 15 amino acids. Germline-derived CDR1 and CDR2 are SGHRS and YFSETQ. The CDR3 region has the DNA TGCGCCAGCAGCTTAACGGGATGGGCCGGGGAGACCCAGTACTTC. The encoded protein is CASSLTGWAGETQYF.

In DNA, the CDR3 is TGTGCCAGCAGCCTAGGGACAACAAATCAGCCCCAGCATTTT. This codes for CASSLGTTNQPQHF. The chain links TRBV5-4 to TRBJ1-5; tentative D call: TRBD1 (6 bases). CDR1 and CDR2 (germline): SGHNT, YYREEE (reference sequence). The CDR3 consists of 14 residues. Trimming cost V 4 bases and J 4 bases, with 12 bases left between them.

V is TRBV18 and J is TRBJ2-5; D ambiguous. The germline CDR1 and CDR2 sequences are KGHSH and LQKENI. The CDR3 is made up of 14 amino acids. Trimming removed 2 bases from V and 7 bases from J, with 14 bases in between. DNA of the CDR3: TGTGCCAGCTCACCATCCGACGCGGAGCGGACCCAGTACTTC. Residues: CASSPSDAERTQYF.

A remark on this clone: The sample holds other DNA sequences that translate to the same CDR3. The V call is TRBV5-1, the J call TRBJ2-3, with a possible D match to TRBD1 (6 bases). Trimming took off 4 bases at V and 0 bases at J, with 15 bases between the two ends. From germline, CDR1 is SGHRS and CDR2 YFSETQ. CDR3 length: 16 amino acids. CDR3: CASSRLGGGSTDTQYF. For the CDR3, the DNA is TGCGCCAGCAGCCGTCTTGGGGGCGGGAGCACAGATACGCAGTATTTT.

This clone was counted a single time. The chain is built from TRBV10-3 and TRBJ2-7; 8 nucleotides match TRBD2. CDR3 length: 15 residues. The germline V gene encodes CDR1 ENHRY and CDR2 SYGVKD. Unmatched junction bases numbered 12, after V lost 6 bases and J lost 5 bases. The chain's CDR3 is CAIRESGGPRDEQYF. The CDR3 nucleotides are TGTGCCATCAGGGAATCGGGGGGGCCTCGGGACGAGCAGTACTTC.

Only a few counts were recorded for this clone. The chain uses TRBV6-1 and TRBJ2-7, with 7 positions matching TRBD1. The V segment lost 2 bases and the J segment 4 bases; nucleotides outside the gene matches: 2. CDR1 and CDR2 (germline): MNHNS, SASEGT. The CDR3 totals 13 residues. The CDR3 is CASSEQGEYEQYF. The CDR3 DNA follows: TGTGCCAGCAGTGAACAGGGGGAGTACGAGCAGTACTTC.

The J gene is TRBJ1-2, the V gene TRBV4-3, with 8 nucleotides matching TRBD1. Trimming removed 0 bases from V and 8 bases from J; junction bases left unmatched: 11. Germline CDR1 LGHNA, CDR2 YSLEER. The CDR3 contains 16 residues. The CDR3 reads CASSQDRGRGPGGYTF. The DNA of the CDR3 is TGCGCCAGCAGCCAAGATAGGGGCAGGGGGCCGGGGGGCTACACCTTC.

The chain links TRBV5-4 to TRBJ2-4; a weak D match, TRBD1 (5 bases). The germline V gene encodes CDR1 SGHNT and CDR2 YYREEE (reference sequence). V lost 2 bases and J 2 bases, leaving 11 bases between the germline ends. The CDR3 is 15 amino acids. CDR3 protein: CASSFSDSSKNIQYF. The CDR3 DNA is TGTGCCAGCAGCTTTTCCGACAGTTCCAAAAACATTCAGTACTTC.

The rearrangement uses TRBV6-2 or TRBV6-3 and TRBJ2-6; 7 nucleotides agree with TRBD1. Trimming took 6 bases from V and 0 from J; bases not matched to a gene: 2. The CDR3 is 15 amino acids. Germline CDR1 and CDR2: MNHEY and SVGEGT. The DNA of the CDR3 is TGTGCCAGCAGCTCAGGGGGCTCTGGGGCCAACGTCCTGACTTTC. It codes for CASSSGGSGANVLTF.

This sequence joins TRBV4-1 and TRBJ2-6, with D unresolved. The CDR3 consists of 18 residues. The germline gives CDR1 MGHRA, CDR2 YSYEKL. With 1 base removed from V and 0 bases from J, the gap between germline ends came to 13 bases. Here the CDR3 reads CASSQGQAIISGANVLTF. CDR3 DNA sequence: TGCGCCAGCAGCCAAGGGCAGGCGATAATCTCTGGGGCCAACGTCCTGACTTTC.

The chain carries TRBV28 and TRBJ1-4; 8 bases line up with TRBD1. V gave up 3 bases and J gave up 2 bases; unmatched junction bases: 5. The CDR3 sequence is 16 residues long. The germline gives CDR1 MDHEN, CDR2 SYDVKM. The CDR3 coding sequence is TGTGCCAGCAGTTTTGTGACAGGGGTCACTAATGAAAAACTGTTTTTT. It encodes CASSFVTGVTNEKLFF.

This chain joins TRBV5-1 and TRBJ2-7; the match to TRBD1 covers 7 bases. J lost 3 bases, V lost 0 bases, and 6 bases had no gene match. Germline V gives CDR1 SGHRS, CDR2 YFSETQ. The CDR3 spans 15 residues. DNA of the CDR3: TGCGCCAGCAGCTTGGGACAGGGTAATCTCTACGAGCAGTACTTC. As protein: CASSLGQGNLYEQYF.

The chain combines TRBV24-1 with TRBJ2-2, with 9 bases lining up with TRBD2. The length of the CDR3 is 14 residues. Germline V gene lookup returns CDR1 KGHDR and CDR2 SFDVKD. The V gene end was trimmed by 9 bases and the J gene end by 3 bases; junction bases not matched to a gene: 4. Written as DNA, the CDR3 is TGTGCCACCGGGGCGGGAGGGGACACCGGGGAGCTGTTTTTT. Encoded protein: CATGAGGDTGELFF.

This clone was found once. The chain joins TRBV15 to TRBJ2-7; tentatively, D is TRBD2 (5 bases). The length of the CDR3 is 14 residues. In germline, CDR1 is LNHNV, CDR2 YYDKDF (reference sequence). V gave up 1 base and J gave up 0 bases, with 7 bases separating them. The DNA for the CDR3 is TGTGCCACCAGCAGAGGGCGGGTCTCCTACGAGCAGTACTTC. As protein: CATSRGRVSYEQYF.

The V gene is TRBV4-2, the J gene TRBJ2-3; 8 bases line up with TRBD1. Germline CDR1 and CDR2: LGHNA and YNFKEQ. The CDR3 runs to 17 residues. With 0 bases clipped from V and 1 base from J, the junction kept 6 bases outside the gene matches. The CDR3 loop is CASSQEARGHRTDTQYF. The DNA for the CDR3 is TGTGCCAGCAGCCAAGAAGCCAGGGGGCATCGCACAGATACGCAGTATTTT.

The genes are TRBV2 and TRBJ1-1, with D unclear. This CDR3 is built from 13 residues. Germline V gene sequence: CDR1 SNHLY, CDR2 FYNNEI. V was clipped by 4 bases and J by 1 base, with 7 bases between them. CDR3 DNA: TGTGCCAGCAGTGGAGAGGGGAACACTGAAGCTTTCTTT. This codes for CASSGEGNTEAFF.

The chain is built from TRBV12-3 or TRBV12-4 and TRBJ1-2; the match to TRBD1 covers 9 bases. V was clipped by 6 bases and J by 12 bases; unmatched bases: 5. The CDR3 covers 11 residues. CDR3 region: CASRRTGVDTF. CDR3 DNA sequence: TGTGCCAGCAGACGGACAGGGGTTGACACCTTC.

As concerns this clone: The same CDR3 arises from other DNA sequences in this sample as well. This chain uses TRBV4-2 with TRBJ2-7; TRBD2 might be the D (7 bases). The CDR3 sequence is 17 residues long. CDR1 and CDR2 (germline): LGHNA, YNFKEQ. The V and J ends lost 1 base and 2 bases respectively, with 18 bases between them. CDR3 DNA: TGTGCCAGCAGCCAAGGGGGGCTGGGGGGAGGGACCTACGAGCAGTACTTC. Translation: CASSQGGLGGGTYEQYF.

The chain is built from TRBV19 and TRBJ1-2; a possible D gene is TRBD1 (5 bases). V lost 5 bases to trimming and J lost 3 bases, with 13 bases between them. Germline V gene lookup returns CDR1 LNHDA and CDR2 SQIVND (reference sequence). The CDR3 is 14 residues long. CDR3 amino acids: CASSPVQADYGYTF. CDR3 in DNA: TGTGCCAGTAGTCCCGTACAGGCGGACTATGGCTACACCTTC. Full variable domain (outside the CDR3, taken from reference TRBV19 and TRBJ1-2): DGGITQSPKYLFRKEGQNVTLSCEQNLNHDAMYWYRQDPGQGLRLIYYSQIVNDFQKGDIAEGYSVSREKKESFPLTVTSAQKNPTAFYLCASSPVQADYGYTFGSGTRLTVV.

The chain joins TRBV14 to TRBJ2-7, with 11 bases matching TRBD2. Trimming cost V 2 bases and J 5 bases; bases outside gene matches: 8. The CDR3 runs to 16 residues. Looked up from germline, CDR1 is SGHDN and CDR2 is FVKESK. CDR3 sequence (DNA): TGTGCCAGCAGCCAATTGACTAGCGGGATACCCCACGAGCAGTACTTC. Translating it yields CASSQLTSGIPHEQYF.

J is TRBJ2-1 and V is TRBV5-1; 7 positions agree with TRBD1. The CDR3 is 13 residues long. Germline V gene data show CDR1 as SGHRS and CDR2 as YFSETQ. The ends lost 4 bases at V and 8 bases at J; junction bases unmatched: 6. The CDR3 DNA reads as TGCGCCAGCAGCCTAGACAGGGTTTATGAGCAGTTCTTC. Translating it yields CASSLDRVYEQFF.

The chain recombines TRBV5-1 with TRBJ2-4; 8 bases are shared with TRBD1. In germline, CDR1 is SGHRS, CDR2 YFSETQ. The CDR3 covers 14 residues. The trim removed 0 bases at V and 4 bases at J, leaving 0 bases unmatched. CDR3 nucleotides: TGCGCCAGCAGCTTGGGACAGGGGAAAAACATTCAGTACTTC. It is translated as CASSLGQGKNIQYF.